This TCR beta chain was obtained from a study of regulatory T cells in long-lasting Graves disease. Building of the TCR beta libraries involved iRepertoire HTBI primers and Arm-PCR of CDR3 regions. TCRdb ran MiXCR on the multiplex PCR reads and lists one entry per CDR3 protein. The sample yields approximately 350,000 distinct CDR3 sequences, about 12% seen once. Germline V gene sequence: CDR1 DFQATT, CDR2 SNEGSKA (reference sequence). The CDR3 is 14 residues long. With 6 bases removed from V and 1 base from J, the gap between germline ends came to 14 bases. Time point defined: newly diagnosed GD, antithyroid drugs for less than 3 months. Extracted PBMC RNA gave rise to the TCR library. A word on this clonotype: The target antigen is unknown.

Notes on the study in general: Reduced TCR diversity was observed in persistent Graves' patients versus newly diagnosed patients.

A further study also used this sample, focusing on T cells in Graves' hyperthyroidism and ophthalmopathy.

This TCR came from a woman aged 18-30 years with Graves disease. The chain joins TRBV20-1 to TRBJ2-3, with D possibly called TRBD1 or TRBD2 (5 bases each). The starting material was peripheral blood mononuclear cells (PBMCs), obtained at new diagnosis, from a patient treated with antithyroid drugs. The CDR3 DNA follows: TGCAGTGCAACCTGGGACCTAGGCACAGATACGCAGTATTTT. It codes for CSATWDLGTDTQYF.